Shown below are 26 T cell receptor beta chains from a single sample sequenced in a study of blood T cell repertoires in COVID-19. Clones were read by immunoSEQ multiplex PCR, and TCRdb kept only the in-frame ones, dropping some. The repertoire includes some 170,000 clones, roughly four fifths of them detected once, and about 11% sits in the top ten. Material for sequencing was peripheral blood. The receptors shown here come from a man between 60 and 70 years old with active or convalescent COVID-19.

The V gene is TRBV5-1, the J gene TRBJ1-2, with D possibly being TRBD1 (5 bases). Germline V lookup: CDR1 SGHRS, CDR2 YFSETQ. The CDR3 spans 18 residues. V dropped 4 bases and J dropped 9 bases, with 31 bases sitting between them. CDR3 region: CASSPRPTGPTETRSYTF. As DNA, the CDR3 is TGCGCCAGCAGCCCCCGGCCCACAGGCCCAACTGAGACTAGGAGCTACACCTTC.

The rearrangement links TRBV14 to TRBJ1-2; D gene unclear. The V and J ends lost 4 bases and 4 bases respectively, with 16 bases between them. The germline gives CDR1 SGHDN, CDR2 FVKESK. The CDR3 runs to 15 residues. The CDR3 DNA is TGTGCCAGCAGCCCTACGGGAGCCAGGATCTATGGCTACACCTTC. Protein product: CASSPTGARIYGYTF.

This clone was counted once. V gene TRBV5-1 combines with J gene TRBJ2-5; TRBD1 matches at 8 bases. V shed 0 bases, J shed 5 bases, and the junction held 9 bases outside the gene matches. The length of the CDR3 is 16 residues. Germline lookup yields CDR1 SGHRS and CDR2 YFSETQ. The CDR3 is CASSLAEGRGRETQYF. The CDR3 nucleotides are TGCGCCAGCAGCTTGGCCGAAGGCAGGGGGCGCGAGACCCAGTACTTC.

The V call is TRBV5-1, the J call TRBJ2-7, with 7 bases lining up with TRBD1. Trimming removed 0 bases from V and 0 bases from J; junction bases left unmatched: 3. The germline gives CDR1 SGHRS, CDR2 YFSETQ. This CDR3 has 15 residues. CDR3 protein: CASSLGGQASYEQYF. CDR3 in DNA: TGCGCCAGCAGCTTGGGCGGACAGGCCTCCTACGAGCAGTACTTC.

The rearrangement links TRBV29-1 to TRBJ2-7, with TRBD1 matching 7 bases. This CDR3 has 13 amino acids. J gave up 3 bases and V 3 bases, and 5 bases lay outside the gene matches. Looked up from germline, CDR1 is SQVTM and CDR2 is ANQGSEA. The chain's CDR3 is CSVDQPGGYEQYF. The CDR3, as DNA: TGCAGCGTTGACCAGCCAGGGGGCTACGAGCAGTACTTC.

The chain uses TRBV19 and TRBJ2-3; D perhaps matches TRBD2 (7 bases). V dropped 6 bases and J dropped 4 bases, with 14 bases sitting between them. The CDR3 is 14 residues long. Per the germline V gene, CDR1 is LNHDA and CDR2 is SQIVND (reference sequence). The chain's CDR3 is CASSPAGGPDTQYF. The CDR3 coding sequence is TGTGCCAGTAGCCCTGCCGGGGGGCCAGATACGCAGTATTTT.

The chain uses TRBV10-3 and TRBJ2-2; 14 bases line up with TRBD2. CDR1 and CDR2 from the germline V gene are ENHRY and SYGVKD. This CDR3 comprises 18 residues. V lost 4 bases and J lost 5; bases outside the gene matches: 9. CDR3 nucleotide sequence: TGTGCCATCAGTGCTAATCCGGGACTAGCGGGAGTTACCGGGGAGCTGTTTTTT. Protein: CAISANPGLAGVTGELFF.

The genes are TRBV19 and TRBJ1-4; D is possibly TRBD1 (5 bases). CDR1 is LNHDA, CDR2 SQIVND, per germline (reference sequence). The CDR3 totals 17 residues. V lost 7 bases, J lost 3 bases, and 21 bases lay in between. The DNA of the CDR3 is TGTGCCAGTACCTTAAATGGCGGATGGGGGGCTAATGAAAAACTGTTTTTT. Amino acids: CASTLNGGWGANEKLFF.

This clone was seen only a few times. The V and J genes are TRBV4-2 and TRBJ2-2, with TRBD2 as a possible D gene (6 bases). This CDR3 has 16 residues. V shed 4 bases and J shed 4 bases, with 16 bases lying between them. Germline CDR1 is LGHNA and CDR2 is YNFKEQ. The CDR3 DNA follows: TGTGCCAGCAGCCGCCAACCCCAGGGAGGCACCGGGGAGCTGTTTTTT. It is translated as CASSRQPQGGTGELFF.

This clone showed up just once. The CDR3 loop is CASRRQGILYEQYF. For the CDR3, the DNA is TGTGCCAGCAGAAGACAGGGAATATTATACGAGCAGTACTTC. The V call is TRBV13, the J call TRBJ2-7; TRBD1 aligns across 7 bases. With V trimmed by 6 bases and J by 4 bases, 9 bases remained unmatched. There are 14 residues in the CDR3. The germline V gene encodes CDR1 PRHDT and CDR2 FYEKMQ (reference sequence).

This sequence joins TRBV28 and TRBJ2-1, with a possible D match to TRBD1 (6 bases). The CDR3 totals 13 residues. Per germline, CDR1 MDHEN and CDR2 SYDVKM. V shed 8 bases and J shed 6 bases, with 14 bases lying between them. CDR3 sequence reads: CASHRQVGNEQFF. The CDR3 nucleotides are TGTGCCAGCCACCGACAGGTAGGCAATGAGCAGTTCTTC.

The J gene is TRBJ2-3, the V gene TRBV5-1; 7 nucleotides align to TRBD2. Germline V gene data show CDR1 as SGHRS and CDR2 as YFSETQ. V lost 0 bases and J lost 5; bases outside the gene matches: 3. This CDR3 region has 14 residues. This CDR3 reads CASSLAAGLDTQYF. The CDR3 nucleotides read TGCGCCAGCAGCTTGGCAGCGGGATTAGATACGCAGTATTTT.

The chain carries TRBV19 and TRBJ2-1, with 8 bases matching TRBD1. The CDR3 runs to 15 residues. CDR1 and CDR2 from the germline V gene are LNHDA and SQIVND (reference sequence). Losses at the gene ends were 5 bases for V and 3 bases for J; bases not matched to a gene: 6. CDR3 bases: TGTGCCAGTAGTTCCGGACAGGGAGACTACAATGAGCAGTTCTTC. Translation: CASSSGQGDYNEQFF.

This chain links TRBV3-1 (or the pseudogene TRBV3-2) with TRBJ1-1, with 9 bases matching TRBD1. The CDR3 is 16 amino acids. J lost 0 bases, V lost 7 bases, and 9 bases had no gene match. Germline CDR1 LGHDT, CDR2 YNNKEL (reference sequence). CDR3 DNA: TGTGCCAGCACCGTCGGACAGGGGTCGTTGAACACTGAAGCTTTCTTT. Amino acid sequence: CASTVGQGSLNTEAFF.

The rearrangement joins TRBV28 to TRBJ1-2; 9 nucleotides align to TRBD1. J gave up 3 bases and V 4 bases, and 18 bases lay outside the gene matches. The germline V gene encodes CDR1 MDHEN and CDR2 SYDVKM. The CDR3 runs to 19 residues. The CDR3 spells CASSSNTPGQGSGYYGYTF. The CDR3 region has the DNA TGTGCCAGCAGTTCCAACACACCGGGACAGGGTTCAGGGTACTATGGCTACACCTTC.

This clone was found a few times. V is TRBV5-8 and J is TRBJ1-3; no reliable D call. The CDR3 extends over 14 amino acids. The V and J ends lost 4 bases and 4 bases respectively, with 12 bases between them. The V gene's germline CDR1 is SGHTS and CDR2 YDEGEE. The CDR3 DNA reads as TGTGCCAGCAGCATCACGGCAGGCGGAAACACCATATATTTT. This encodes CASSITAGGNTIYF.

This chain links TRBV5-1 with TRBJ1-2, with TRBD1 matching 10 bases. Losses at the gene ends were 0 bases for V and 4 bases for J; bases not matched to a gene: 6. The CDR3 contains 16 residues. Germline V lookup: CDR1 SGHRS, CDR2 YFSETQ. CDR3 protein: CASSLAGRDRGYGYTF. For the CDR3, the DNA is TGCGCCAGCAGCTTGGCCGGCCGGGACAGGGGCTATGGCTACACCTTC. Full variable domain (rest looked up from reference TRBV5-1 and TRBJ1-2): KAGVTQTPRYLIKTRGQQVTLSCSPISGHRSVSWYQQTPGQGLQFLFEYFSETQRNKGNFPGRFSGRQFSNSRSEMNVSTLELGDSALYLCASSLAGRDRGYGYTFGSGTRLTVV.

V is TRBV18 and J is TRBJ2-7; 7 nucleotides agree with TRBD1. The CDR3 runs to 17 residues. Germline-derived CDR1 and CDR2 are KGHSH and LQKENI. V lost 6 bases to trimming and J lost 1 base; unmatched junction nucleotides: 15. The CDR3 region is CASSPGQLGGRSYEQYF. The CDR3 coding sequence is TGTGCCAGCTCCCCGGGACAGCTTGGGGGTAGGTCCTACGAGCAGTACTTC.

CDR3 in DNA: TGTGCCAGCAGCTTGGACAGGGGACCTAACAATGAGCAGTTCTTC. Translation gives CASSLDRGPNNEQFF. The chain is built from TRBV7-3 and TRBJ2-1; TRBD1 matches at 9 bases. The trim removed 3 bases at V and 5 bases at J, leaving 5 bases unmatched. This CDR3 has 15 amino acids. Germline V gene data show CDR1 as SGHTA and CDR2 as FQGTGA. Full variable domain (remainder filled in from reference TRBV7-3 and TRBJ2-1): GAGVSQTPSNKVTEKGKYVELRCDPISGHTALYWYRQSLGQGPEFLIYFQGTGAADDSGLPNDRFFAVRPEGSVSTLKIQRTERGDSAVYLCASSLDRGPNNEQFFGPGTRLTVL.

The gene calls are TRBV29-1 and TRBJ2-1; 9 bases map to TRBD1. This CDR3 is built from 14 residues. V lost 7 bases to trimming and J lost 5 bases; unmatched junction nucleotides: 9. CDR1 and CDR2 from the germline V gene are SQVTM and ANQGSEA. CDR3 bases: TGCAGCGCCAGGGCCGGGACAGGGCACAATGAGCAGTTCTTC. Its translation is CSARAGTGHNEQFF.

V and J are TRBV24-1 and TRBJ1-2; 7 positions agree with TRBD1. CDR3 size: 14 residues. V gave up 4 bases and J gave up 3 bases; unmatched junction bases: 4. Germline V gene lookup returns CDR1 KGHDR and CDR2 SFDVKD. CDR3 residues: CATSEFDRDYGYTF. The CDR3 coding sequence is TGTGCCACCAGTGAATTCGACAGGGACTATGGCTACACCTTC.

This rearrangement joins TRBV7-9 to TRBJ1-2; a possible D gene is TRBD1 (6 bases). V lost 5 bases and J 0 bases, leaving 16 bases between the germline ends. The CDR3 loop spans 16 amino acids. Germline V gene sequence: CDR1 SEHNR, CDR2 FQNEAQ (reference sequence). The CDR3 here is CASSIGQTATNYGYTF. The CDR3 DNA sequence: TGTGCCAGCAGCATTGGACAGACAGCCACTAACTATGGCTACACCTTC.

V gene TRBV4-2 combines with J gene TRBJ2-5; D possibly corresponds to TRBD2 (6 bases). From germline, CDR1 is LGHNA and CDR2 YNFKEQ. The CDR3 is 15 amino acids. V lost 0 bases, J lost 5 bases, and 13 bases lay in between. For the CDR3, the DNA is TGTGCCAGCAGCCAAGATTCGGGAGTGTTGGAGACCCAGTACTTC. It translates to CASSQDSGVLETQYF.

The chain couples TRBV11-2 to TRBJ2-7; D gene uncertain. From germline, CDR1 is SGHAT and CDR2 FQNNGV. This CDR3 is built from 11 residues. V was clipped by 2 bases and J by 6 bases, with 5 bases between them. The CDR3 loop reads CASSLRLEQYF. The CDR3 DNA follows: TGTGCCAGCAGCTTACGACTCGAGCAGTACTTC.

About this clone: Other DNA sequences in this sample translate to the same CDR3. The V gene is TRBV10-3, the J gene TRBJ2-1, with TRBD2 matching 12 bases. The CDR3 is 15 residues long. Germline CDR1 is ENHRY and CDR2 is SYGVKD. The J segment lost 4 bases and the V segment lost 6 bases, leaving 4 bases of the junction unmatched. The CDR3 is CAIRTSGSSYNEQFF. As DNA, the CDR3 is TGTGCCATCAGGACTAGCGGGAGTAGTTACAATGAGCAGTTCTTC.

The V call is TRBV28, the J call TRBJ1-6; possible D gene TRBD1, 6 bases. The length of the CDR3 is 14 residues. Germline CDR1 is MDHEN and CDR2 is SYDVKM. Deletions cut 3 bases from V and 9 bases from J, with 12 bases between. CDR3 residues: CASSFAGETSPLHF. In nucleotides, the CDR3 is TGTGCCAGCAGTTTCGCAGGGGAGACTTCACCCCTCCACTTT.